The source of this TCR beta chain is a study of T cell changes during pregnancy in multiple sclerosis (dated by TCRdb to between 2018 and 2021). With regard to the full study: The study examined how the T cell repertoire changed over the course of pregnancy in women with multiple sclerosis.

With respect to this clone: This clone's antigen is unknown. One base away there is no much larger clone; base qualities are not given.

The CDR3 has 17 amino acids, counting the end cysteine and phenylalanine. Solely the CDR3 DNA is kept, with 51 bases framed from the first base. V is clipped by 4 bases and J by 0 bases, and the sequence between their germline boundaries is 15 bases long. For CDR1 and CDR2, the germline V gene (reference sequence) lists PRHDT and FYEKMQ. Receptor libraries were prepared by the immunoSEQ multiplex PCR assay. The table was pulled from immuneACCESS by TCRdb, which kept in-frame rearrangements only. Such tables lose some clones; where checked, under half of the loss comes from unresolved V genes, and the rest has no known cause. In all, the sample holds 75,000 to 95,000 clones, and roughly 90% of those were seen once. The ten largest clones capture approximately 0.99% of the sample.

The V gene is TRBV13 and the J gene is TRBJ1-4; TRBD1 is perhaps the D gene, given 6 matching bases. The receptor's source is a female donor with multiple sclerosis, enrolled in a pregnancy study. This specimen consisted of peripheral blood, obtained before pregnancy. The nucleotides read TGTGCCAGCAGCTATGGGACACTAGATGCAACTAATGAAAAACTGTTTTTT. Its translation is CASSYGTLDATNEKLFF.